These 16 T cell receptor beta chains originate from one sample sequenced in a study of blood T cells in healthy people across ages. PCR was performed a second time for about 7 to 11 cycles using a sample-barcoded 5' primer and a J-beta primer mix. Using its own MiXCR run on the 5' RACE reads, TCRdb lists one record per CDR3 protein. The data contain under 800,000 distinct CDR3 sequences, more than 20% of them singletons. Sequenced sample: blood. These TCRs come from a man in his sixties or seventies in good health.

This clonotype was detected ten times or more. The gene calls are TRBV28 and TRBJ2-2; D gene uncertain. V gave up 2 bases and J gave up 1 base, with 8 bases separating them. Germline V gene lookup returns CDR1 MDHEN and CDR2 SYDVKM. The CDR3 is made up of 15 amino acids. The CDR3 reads CASSLNSMNTGELFF. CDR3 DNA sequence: TGTGCCAGCAGTTTAAACAGCATGAACACCGGGGAGCTGTTTTTT.

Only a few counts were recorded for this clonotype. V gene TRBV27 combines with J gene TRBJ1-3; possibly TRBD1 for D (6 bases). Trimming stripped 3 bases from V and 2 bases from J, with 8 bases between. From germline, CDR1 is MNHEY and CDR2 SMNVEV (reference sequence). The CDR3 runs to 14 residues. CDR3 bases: TGTGCCAGCAGTTTTGCAGGGGCTGGAAACACCATATATTTT. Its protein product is CASSFAGAGNTIYF.

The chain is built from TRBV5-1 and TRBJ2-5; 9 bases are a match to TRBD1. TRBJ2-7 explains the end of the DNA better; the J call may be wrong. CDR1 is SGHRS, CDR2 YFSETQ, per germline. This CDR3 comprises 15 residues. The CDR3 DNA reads TGCGCCAGCAGCTTGTACGGGACAGGGTCCTACGAGCAGTACTTC. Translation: CASSLYGTGSYEQYF.

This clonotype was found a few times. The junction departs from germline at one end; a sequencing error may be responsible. The CDR3 DNA follows: TGTGCCAGCAGCACCTCCGCGGGTAATGAGCGGTTCTTC. Translated: CASSTSAGNERFF. The chain employs TRBV5-5 and TRBJ2-5; D perhaps matches TRBD2 (5 bases). This CDR3 has 13 amino acids. CDR1 is SGHKS, CDR2 YYEKEE, per germline (reference sequence).

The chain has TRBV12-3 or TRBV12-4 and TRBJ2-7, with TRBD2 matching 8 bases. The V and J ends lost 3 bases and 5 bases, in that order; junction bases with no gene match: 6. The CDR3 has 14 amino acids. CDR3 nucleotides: TGTGCCAGCAGTTTCGGGGGGGCTGATCACGAGCAGTACTTC. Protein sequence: CASSFGGADHEQYF.

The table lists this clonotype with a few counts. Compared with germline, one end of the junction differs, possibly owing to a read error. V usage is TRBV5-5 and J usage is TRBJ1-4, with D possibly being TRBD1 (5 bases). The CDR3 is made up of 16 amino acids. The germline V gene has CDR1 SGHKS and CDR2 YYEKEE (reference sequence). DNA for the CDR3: TGTGCCAGCATCTTGGGACTGATAGCAACTAATGAAAAACTGTTTTTT. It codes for CASILGLIATNEKLFF.

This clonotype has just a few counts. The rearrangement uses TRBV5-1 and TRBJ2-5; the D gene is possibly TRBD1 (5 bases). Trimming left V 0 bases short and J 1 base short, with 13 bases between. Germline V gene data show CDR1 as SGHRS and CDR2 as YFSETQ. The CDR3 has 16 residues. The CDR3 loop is CASSLVPRQTQETQYF. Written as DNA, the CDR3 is TGCGCCAGCAGCTTGGTTCCGCGACAGACCCAAGAGACCCAGTACTTC.

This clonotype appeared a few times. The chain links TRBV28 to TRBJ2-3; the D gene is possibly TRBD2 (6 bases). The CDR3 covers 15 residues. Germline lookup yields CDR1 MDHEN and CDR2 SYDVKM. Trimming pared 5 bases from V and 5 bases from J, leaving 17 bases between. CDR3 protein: CASSPRTNLKDTQYF. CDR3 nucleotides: TGTGCCAGCAGTCCCAGGACTAATTTGAAAGATACGCAGTATTTT.

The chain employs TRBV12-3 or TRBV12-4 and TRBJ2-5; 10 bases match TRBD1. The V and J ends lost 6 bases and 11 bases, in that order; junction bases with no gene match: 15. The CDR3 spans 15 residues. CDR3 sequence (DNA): TGTGCCAGCAGCCCTAGTGGGGACAGGGGAACGAGGCAGTACTTC. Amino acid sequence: CASSPSGDRGTRQYF.

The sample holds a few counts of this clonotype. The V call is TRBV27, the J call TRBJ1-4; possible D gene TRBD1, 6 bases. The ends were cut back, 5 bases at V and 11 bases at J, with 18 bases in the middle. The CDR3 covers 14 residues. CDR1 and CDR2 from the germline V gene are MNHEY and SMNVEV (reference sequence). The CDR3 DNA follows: TGTGCCAGCAGTCGCTGGACAGAGCGGGGGAAACTGTTTTTT. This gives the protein CASSRWTERGKLFF.

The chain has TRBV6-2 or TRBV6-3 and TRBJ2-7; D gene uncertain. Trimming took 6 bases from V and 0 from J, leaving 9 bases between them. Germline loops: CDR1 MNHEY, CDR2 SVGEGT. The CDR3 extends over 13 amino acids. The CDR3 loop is CASRQTVSYEQYF. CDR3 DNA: TGTGCCAGCAGGCAGACGGTCTCCTACGAGCAGTACTTC.

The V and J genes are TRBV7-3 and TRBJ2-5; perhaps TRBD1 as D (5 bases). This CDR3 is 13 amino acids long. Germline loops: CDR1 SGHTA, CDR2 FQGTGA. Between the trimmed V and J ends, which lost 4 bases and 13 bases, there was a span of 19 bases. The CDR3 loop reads CASSSNLAGLTYF. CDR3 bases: TGTGCCAGCAGCTCAAACCTCGCAGGGCTCACGTACTTC.

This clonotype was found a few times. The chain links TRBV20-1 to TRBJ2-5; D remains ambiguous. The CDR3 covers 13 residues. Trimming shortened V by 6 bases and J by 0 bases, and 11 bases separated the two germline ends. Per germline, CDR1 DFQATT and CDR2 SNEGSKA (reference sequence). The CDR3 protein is CSALTADQETQYF. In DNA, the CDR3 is TGCAGTGCCCTGACTGCGGACCAAGAGACCCAGTACTTC.

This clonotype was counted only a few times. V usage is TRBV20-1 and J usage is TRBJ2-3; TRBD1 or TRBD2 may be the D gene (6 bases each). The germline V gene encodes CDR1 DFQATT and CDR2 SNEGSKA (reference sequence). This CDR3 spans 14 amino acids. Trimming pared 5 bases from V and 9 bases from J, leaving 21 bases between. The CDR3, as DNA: TGCAGTGCTCGGGGCGGGGACATCTGGTCCACGCAGTATTTT. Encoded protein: CSARGGDIWSTQYF.

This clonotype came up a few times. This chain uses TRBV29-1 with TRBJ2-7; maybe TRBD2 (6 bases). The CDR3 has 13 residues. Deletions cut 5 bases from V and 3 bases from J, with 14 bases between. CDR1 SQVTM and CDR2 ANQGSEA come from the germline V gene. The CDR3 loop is CSVSGSGVYEQYF. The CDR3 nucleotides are TGCAGCGTTTCCGGGAGTGGGGTCTACGAGCAGTACTTC.

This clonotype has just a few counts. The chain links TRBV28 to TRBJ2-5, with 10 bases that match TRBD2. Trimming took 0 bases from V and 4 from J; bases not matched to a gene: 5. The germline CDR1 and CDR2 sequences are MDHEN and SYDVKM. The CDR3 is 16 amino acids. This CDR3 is CASSLWTAGGGETQYF. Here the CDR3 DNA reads TGTGCCAGCAGTTTATGGACAGCGGGAGGGGGAGAGACCCAGTACTTC.